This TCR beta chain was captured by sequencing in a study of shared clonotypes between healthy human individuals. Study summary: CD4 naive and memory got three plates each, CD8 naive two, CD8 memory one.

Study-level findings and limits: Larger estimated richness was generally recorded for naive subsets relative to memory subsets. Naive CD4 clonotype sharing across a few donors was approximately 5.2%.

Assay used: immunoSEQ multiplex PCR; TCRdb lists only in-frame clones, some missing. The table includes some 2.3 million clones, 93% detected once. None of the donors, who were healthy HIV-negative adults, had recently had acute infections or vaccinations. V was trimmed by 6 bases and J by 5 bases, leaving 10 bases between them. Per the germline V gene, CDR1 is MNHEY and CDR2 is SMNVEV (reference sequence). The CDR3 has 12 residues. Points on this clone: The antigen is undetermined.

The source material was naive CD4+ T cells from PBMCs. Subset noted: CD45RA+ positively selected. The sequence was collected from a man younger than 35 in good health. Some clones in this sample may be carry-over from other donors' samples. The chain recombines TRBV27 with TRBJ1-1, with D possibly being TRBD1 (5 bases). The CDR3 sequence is CASRGTGTEAFF. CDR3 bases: TGTGCCAGCAGGGGGACGGGGACTGAAGCTTTCTTT.